A selection of T cell receptor beta chains follows, all from one sample in a study of cytomegalovirus exposure and HLA in healthy donors. Only in-frame clones appear in the TCRdb table, and some are missing; sequencing was by immunoSEQ multiplex PCR. The sample consists of approximately 140,000 clones, 84% of them appearing once. Sequenced material: PBMCs. The receptors were gathered from a man in his fifties in good health and CMV-seronegative. Each CDR3 is given with its conserved first and last residue. The D gene is left open where the match is weak. Size is stated for part of the rows, as once, few or many counts, or as a class when the clone is expanded.

TRBJ2-7 once . TRBV6-5 15 CASRQQGGGSYEQYF TGTGCCAGCAGGCAGCAGGGTGGAGGGTCCTACGAGCAGTACTTC
TRBJ1-6 . TRBD1 TRBV30 17 CAWSVGDRGFRNSPLHF TGTGCCTGGAGTGTAGGGGACAGGGGGTTCCGGAATTCACCCCTCCACTTT
TRBJ2-7 . TRBD1 TRBV4-2 16 CASSQERTGASYEQYF TGTGCCAGCAGCCAAGAAAGGACAGGGGCCTCCTACGAGCAGTACTTC
TRBJ2-3 once . TRBV30 14 CAWRQGRTTDTQYF TGTGCCTGGAGACAGGGGAGGACAACAGATACGCAGTATTTT
TRBJ2-3 once . TRBV9 16 CASSVERNRSRSAQYF TGTGCCAGCAGCGTAGAACGGAACAGGTCGAGAAGCGCGCAGTATTTT
TRBJ1-2 . . TRBV5-1 13 CASSVDSRYGYTF TGCGCCAGCAGCGTGGACAGCCGCTATGGCTACACCTTC
TRBJ2-1 . . TRBV7-8 15 CASSLALWTHNEQFF TGTGCCAGCAGCTTAGCTTTATGGACTCACAATGAGCAGTTCTTC
TRBJ2-7 . . TRBV18 13 CASSPRTGYEQYF TGTGCCAGCTCACCACGCACAGGGTACGAGCAGTACTTC
TRBJ1-2 . TRBD1 TRBV6-1 13 CASSKDRNYGYTF TGTGCCAGCAGTAAGGACAGGAACTATGGCTACACCTTC
TRBJ2-7 once . TRBV4-3 15 CASSQGPGAGYEQYF TGCGCCAGCAGCCAAGGTCCAGGAGCGGGCTACGAGCAGTACTTC
TRBJ1-4 . . TRBV5-4 13 CASSQGAVEKLFF TGTGCCAGCTCACAGGGCGCAGTCGAAAAACTGTTTTTT
TRBJ1-2 . . TRBV5-1 16 CASSLDSPGQGQGYTF TGCGCCAGCAGCTTGGACAGCCCGGGACAAGGGCAAGGCTACACCTTC
TRBJ1-2 . TRBD1 TRBV5-4 14 CASSSGQANYGYTF TGTGCCAGCAGCTCGGGACAGGCCAACTATGGCTACACCTTC
TRBJ2-7 . . TRBV29-1 16 CSVVLPGGPPVYEQYF TGCAGCGTTGTTTTACCCGGCGGGCCACCCGTCTACGAGCAGTACTTC
TRBJ1-3 . . TRBV10-3 15 CAISQTQGIGNTIYF TGTGCCATCAGCCAAACCCAGGGGATTGGAAACACCATATATTTT
TRBJ1-2 . . TRBV27 14 CASRRASFAHGYTF TGTGCCAGCAGGAGGGCCTCCTTCGCCCATGGCTACACCTTC
TRBJ1-2 . . TRBV5-4 15 CASSFETTSNYGYTF TGTGCCAGCAGCTTCGAGACGACTTCTAACTATGGCTACACCTTC
TRBJ1-1 . . TRBV4-2 16 CASSQENQTPWAEALF TGTGCCAGCAGCCAAGAGAATCAGACCCCATGGGCTGAAGCTCTCTTT
TRBJ2-2 . . TRBV19 14 CASSTGTNTGELFF TGTGCCAGTAGTACAGGGACGAACACCGGGGAGCTGTTTTTT
TRBJ2-2 . . TRBV5-1 15 CASSLDATNTGELFF TGCGCCAGCAGCTTGGACGCGACGAACACCGGGGAGCTGTTTTTT
TRBJ1-5 . . TRBV4-1 16 CASSQPRTGRNQPQHF TGCGCCAGCAGCCAACCCCGAACAGGCCGCAATCAGCCCCAGCATTTT
TRBJ1-6 . . TRBV4-3 13 CASSQDLNSPLHF TGCGCCAGCAGCCAAGATCTTAATTCACCCCTCCACTTT
TRBJ2-7 once TRBD1 TRBV29-1 13 CSVFRQGEREQYF TGCAGCGTTTTTAGACAGGGGGAGCGCGAGCAGTACTTC
TRBJ1-1 . TRBD1 TRBV10-2 16 CASSESRTGQVTEAFF TGCGCCAGCAGTGAGTCTCGGACAGGGCAGGTGACTGAAGCTTTCTTT
TRBJ2-3 . . TRBV7-3 15 CASSLTFSSTDTQYF TGTGCCAGCAGCTTAACCTTCTCTAGCACAGATACGCAGTATTTT
TRBJ2-2 . TRBD1 TRBV27 21 CASSLVWDRDAFSANTGELFF TGTGCCAGCAGTTTAGTGTGGGACAGGGACGCTTTTTCCGCGAACACCGGGGAGCTGTTTTTT
TRBJ2-6 . TRBD1 TRBV12-5 19 CASGIRPGQGATGANVLTF TGTGCTAGTGGTATTAGACCGGGACAGGGGGCGACTGGGGCCAACGTCCTGACTTTC
TRBJ2-7 . . TRBV30 12 CAWSEQRYEQYF TGTGCCTGGAGTGAACAACGCTACGAGCAGTACTTC
TRBJ2-5 . TRBD1 TRBV7-3 15 CASSKAGTGVETQYF TGTGCCAGCAGCAAAGCCGGGACAGGGGTAGAGACCCAGTACTTC
TRBJ2-5 . . TRBV9 14 CASSVGWEQETQYF TGTGCCAGCAGCGTAGGGTGGGAGCAAGAGACCCAGTACTTC
TRBJ1-2 . . TRBV29-1 16 CSVEGGAGEGVYGYTF TGCAGCGTTGAAGGGGGGGCAGGGGAGGGGGTGTATGGCTACACCTTC
TRBJ1-1 . TRBD1 TRBV4-2 15 CASSQVGQEGTEAFF TGTGCCAGCAGCCAAGTGGGACAGGAGGGGACTGAAGCTTTCTTT
TRBJ2-2 . TRBD1 TRBV5-1 15 CASSSTGARTGELFF TGCGCCAGCAGCTCAACAGGGGCCCGAACCGGGGAGCTGTTTTTT
TRBJ2-7 . TRBD2 TRBV10-3 15 CAISTSGGALDEQYF TGTGCCATCAGTACTAGCGGGGGGGCCCTCGACGAGCAGTACTTC
TRBJ1-1 . . TRBV4-1 14 CASSQPTGNTEAFF TGCGCCAGCAGCCAACCGACAGGGAACACTGAAGCTTTCTTT
TRBJ2-1 few . TRBV6-6 11 CASSYVQEQFF TGTGCCAGCAGTTACGTACAAGAGCAGTTCTTC
TRBJ2-7 . . TRBV14 14 CASSQVSGTYEQYF TGTGCCAGCAGCCAAGTTTCAGGGACCTACGAGCAGTACTTC
TRBJ2-7 . TRBD1 TRBV11-2 14 CASSFGQGGYEQYF TGTGCCAGCAGCTTCGGACAGGGCGGCTACGAGCAGTACTTC
TRBJ1-1 . . TRBV4-2 14 CASSQNSGVTEAFF TGTGCCAGCAGCCAGAATTCAGGGGTCACTGAAGCTTTCTTT
TRBJ1-2 . TRBD1 TRBV19 12 CASNDRGLGYTF TGTGCCAGTAACGACAGGGGGCTTGGCTACACCTTC